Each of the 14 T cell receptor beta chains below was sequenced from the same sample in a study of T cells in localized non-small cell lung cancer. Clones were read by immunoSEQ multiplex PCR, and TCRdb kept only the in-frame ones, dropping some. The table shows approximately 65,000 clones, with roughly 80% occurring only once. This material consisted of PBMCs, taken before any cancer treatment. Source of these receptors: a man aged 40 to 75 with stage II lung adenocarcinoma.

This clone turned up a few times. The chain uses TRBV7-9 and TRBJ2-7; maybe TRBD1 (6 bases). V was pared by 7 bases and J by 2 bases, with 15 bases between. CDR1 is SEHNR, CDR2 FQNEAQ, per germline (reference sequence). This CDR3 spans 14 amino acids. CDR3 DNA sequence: TGTGCCAGCATCTGGGGGCACCGACCCTACGAGCAGTACTTC. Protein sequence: CASIWGHRPYEQYF.

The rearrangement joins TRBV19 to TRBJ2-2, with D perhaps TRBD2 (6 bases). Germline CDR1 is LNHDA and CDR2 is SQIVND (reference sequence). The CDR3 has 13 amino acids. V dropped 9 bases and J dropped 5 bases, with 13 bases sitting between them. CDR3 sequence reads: CASGTPRTGELFF. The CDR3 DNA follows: TGTGCCAGCGGGACTCCGAGGACCGGGGAGCTGTTTTTT. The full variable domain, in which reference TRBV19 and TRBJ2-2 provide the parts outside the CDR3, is DGGITQSPKYLFRKEGQNVTLSCEQNLNHDAMYWYRQDPGQGLRLIYYSQIVNDFQKGDIAEGYSVSREKKESFPLTVTSAQKNPTAFYLCASGTPRTGELFFGEGSRLTVL.

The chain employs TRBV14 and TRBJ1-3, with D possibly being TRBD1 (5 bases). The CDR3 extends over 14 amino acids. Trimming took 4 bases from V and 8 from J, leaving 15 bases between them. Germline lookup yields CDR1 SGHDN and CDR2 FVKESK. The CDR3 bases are TGTGCCAGCAGCCGATCGGGACGGCGTTACACCATATATTTT. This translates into CASSRSGRRYTIYF.

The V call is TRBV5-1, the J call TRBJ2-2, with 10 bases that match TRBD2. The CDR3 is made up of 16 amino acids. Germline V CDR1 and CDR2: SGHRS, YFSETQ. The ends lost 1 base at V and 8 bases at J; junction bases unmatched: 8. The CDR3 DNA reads TGCGCCAGCAGCTTGCTGGCTAGCGGGAGTGGTGGGGAGCTGTTTTTT. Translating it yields CASSLLASGSGGELFF. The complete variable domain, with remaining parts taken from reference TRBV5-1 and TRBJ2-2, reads KAGVTQTPRYLIKTRGQQVTLSCSPISGHRSVSWYQQTPGQGLQFLFEYFSETQRNKGNFPGRFSGRQFSNSRSEMNVSTLELGDSALYLCASSLLASGSGGELFFGEGSRLTVL.

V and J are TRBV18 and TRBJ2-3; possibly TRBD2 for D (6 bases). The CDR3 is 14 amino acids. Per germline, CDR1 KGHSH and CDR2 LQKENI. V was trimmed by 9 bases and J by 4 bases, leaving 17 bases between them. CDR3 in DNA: TGTGCCAGTTCCCTCAGGGAGGAATCAGATACGCAGTATTTT. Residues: CASSLREESDTQYF.

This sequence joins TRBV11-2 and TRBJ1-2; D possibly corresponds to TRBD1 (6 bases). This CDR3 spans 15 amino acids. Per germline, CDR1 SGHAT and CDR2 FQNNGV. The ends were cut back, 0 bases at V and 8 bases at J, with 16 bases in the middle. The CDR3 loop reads CASSLDPGGAGGYTF. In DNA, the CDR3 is TGTGCCAGCAGCTTAGATCCCGGGGGCGCGGGGGGCTACACCTTC.

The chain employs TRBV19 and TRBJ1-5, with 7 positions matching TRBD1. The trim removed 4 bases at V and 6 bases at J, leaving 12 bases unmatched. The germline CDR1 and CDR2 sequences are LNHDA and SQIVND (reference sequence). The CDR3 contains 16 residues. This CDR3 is CASSTRQGGVFQPQHF. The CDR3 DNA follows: TGTGCCAGTAGTACTCGACAGGGAGGAGTTTTTCAGCCCCAGCATTTT.

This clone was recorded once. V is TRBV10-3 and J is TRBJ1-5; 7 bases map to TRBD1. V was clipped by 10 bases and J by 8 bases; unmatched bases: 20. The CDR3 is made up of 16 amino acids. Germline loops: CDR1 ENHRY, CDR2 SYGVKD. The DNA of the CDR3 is TGTGCCACAAAAGGGACAGCGGTCAGCATGGGCGAGCCCCAGCATTTT. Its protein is CATKGTAVSMGEPQHF.

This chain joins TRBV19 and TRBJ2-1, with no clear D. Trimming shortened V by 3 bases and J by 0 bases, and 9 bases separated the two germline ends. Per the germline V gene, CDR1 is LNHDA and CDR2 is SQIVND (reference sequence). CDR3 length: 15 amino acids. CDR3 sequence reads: CASSITWGSYNEQFF. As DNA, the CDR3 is TGTGCCAGTAGTATCACCTGGGGCTCCTACAATGAGCAGTTCTTC.

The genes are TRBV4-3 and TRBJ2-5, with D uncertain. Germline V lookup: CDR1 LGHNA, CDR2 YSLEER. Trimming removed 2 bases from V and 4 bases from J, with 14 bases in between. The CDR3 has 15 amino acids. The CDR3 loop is CASSQHYGPGETQYF. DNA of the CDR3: TGCGCCAGCAGCCAACATTATGGGCCTGGAGAGACCCAGTACTTC.

The CDR3 loop reads CASRQQETQYF. CDR3 in DNA: TGTGCCAGCAGGCAACAAGAGACCCAGTACTTC. The genes are TRBV6-6 and TRBJ2-5; D remains unclear. The CDR3 extends over 11 amino acids. Trimming took 6 bases from V and 2 from J, leaving 4 bases between them. CDR1 is MNHNY, CDR2 SVGAGI, per germline (reference sequence).

The CDR3 sequence is CASSQGGGYQQPQHF. CDR3 bases: TGCGCCAGCAGCCAAGGTGGGGGGTACCAACAGCCCCAGCATTTT. The chain recombines TRBV4-1 with TRBJ1-5, with a tentative D call TRBD1 (5 bases). Trimming removed 1 base from V and 7 bases from J, with 14 bases in between. The CDR3 is 15 residues long. CDR1 and CDR2 (germline): MGHRA, YSYEKL.

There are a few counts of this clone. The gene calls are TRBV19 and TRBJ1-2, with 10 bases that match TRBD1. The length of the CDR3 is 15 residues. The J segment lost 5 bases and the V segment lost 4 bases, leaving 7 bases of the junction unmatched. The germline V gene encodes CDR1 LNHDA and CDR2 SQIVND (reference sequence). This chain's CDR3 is CASSRDRGEGYGYTF. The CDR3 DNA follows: TGTGCCAGTAGTAGGGACAGGGGCGAAGGGTATGGCTACACCTTC.

CDR3 nucleotides: TGTGCCAGCAGCTTGGTGGCAGGGCCCTCCTACAATGAGCAGTTCTTC. Translated: CASSLVAGPSYNEQFF. The chain recombines TRBV5-4 with TRBJ2-1; TRBD1 is a possible D gene (5 bases). CDR3 length equals 16 residues. V was clipped by 0 bases and J by 0 bases, with 10 bases between them. Germline values: CDR1 SGHNT, CDR2 YYREEE (reference sequence).